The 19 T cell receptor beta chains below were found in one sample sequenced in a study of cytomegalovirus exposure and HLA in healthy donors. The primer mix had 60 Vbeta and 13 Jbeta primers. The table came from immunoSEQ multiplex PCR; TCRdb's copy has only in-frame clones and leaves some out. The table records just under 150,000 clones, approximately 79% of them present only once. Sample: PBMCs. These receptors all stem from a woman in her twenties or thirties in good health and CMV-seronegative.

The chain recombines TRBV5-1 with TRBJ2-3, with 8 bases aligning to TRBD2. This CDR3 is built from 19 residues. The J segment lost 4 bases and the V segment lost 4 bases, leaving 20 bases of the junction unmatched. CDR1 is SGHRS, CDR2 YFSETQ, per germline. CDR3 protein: CASSLSFSGGPSNPDTQYF. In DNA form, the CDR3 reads TGCGCCAGCAGCCTTTCCTTTTCGGGAGGGCCCTCTAACCCAGATACGCAGTATTTT.

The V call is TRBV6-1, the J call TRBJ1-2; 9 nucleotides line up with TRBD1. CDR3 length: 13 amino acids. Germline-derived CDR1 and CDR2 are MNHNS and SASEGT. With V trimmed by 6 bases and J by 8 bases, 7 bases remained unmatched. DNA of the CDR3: TGTGCCAGCAGCCGGGACAGGGTGGAAGGCTACACCTTC. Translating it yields CASSRDRVEGYTF.

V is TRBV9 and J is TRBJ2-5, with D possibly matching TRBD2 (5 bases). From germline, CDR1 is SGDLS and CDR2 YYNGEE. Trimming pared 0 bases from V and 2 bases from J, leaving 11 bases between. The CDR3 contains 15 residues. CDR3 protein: CASSVGLDSQETQYF. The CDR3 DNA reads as TGTGCCAGCAGCGTAGGCCTGGACTCTCAAGAGACCCAGTACTTC. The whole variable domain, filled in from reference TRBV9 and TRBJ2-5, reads DSGVTQTPKHLITATGQRVTLRCSPRSGDLSVYWYQQSLDQGLQFLIQYYNGEERAKGNILERFSAQQFPDLHSELNLSSLELGDSALYFCASSVGLDSQETQYFGPGTRLLVL.

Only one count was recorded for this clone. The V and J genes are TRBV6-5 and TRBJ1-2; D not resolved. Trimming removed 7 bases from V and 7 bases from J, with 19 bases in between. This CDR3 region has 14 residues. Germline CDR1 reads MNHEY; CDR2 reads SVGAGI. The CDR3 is CASKARREFAGYTF. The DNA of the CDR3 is TGTGCCAGCAAGGCGCGGCGCGAGTTCGCTGGCTACACCTTC.

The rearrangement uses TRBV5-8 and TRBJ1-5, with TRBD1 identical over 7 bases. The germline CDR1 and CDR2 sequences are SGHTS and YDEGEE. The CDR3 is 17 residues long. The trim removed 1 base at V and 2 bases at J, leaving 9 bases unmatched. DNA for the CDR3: TGTGCCAGCAGCTTGCGACAGGGTGTTTTTGGCAATCAGCCCCAGCATTTT. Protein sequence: CASSLRQGVFGNQPQHF.

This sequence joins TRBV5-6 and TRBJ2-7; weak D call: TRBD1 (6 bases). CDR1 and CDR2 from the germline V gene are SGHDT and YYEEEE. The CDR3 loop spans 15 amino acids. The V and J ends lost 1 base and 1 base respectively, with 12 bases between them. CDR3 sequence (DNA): TGTGCCAGCAGCTTGAGGCAGGGGTGGTCCTACGAGCAGTACTTC. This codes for CASSLRQGWSYEQYF.

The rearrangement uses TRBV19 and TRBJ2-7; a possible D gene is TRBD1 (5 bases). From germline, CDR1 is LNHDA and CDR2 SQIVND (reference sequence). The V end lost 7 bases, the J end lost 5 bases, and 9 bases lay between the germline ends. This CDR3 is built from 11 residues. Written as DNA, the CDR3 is TGTGCCAGTAATCAGGGTAACGAGCAGTACTTC. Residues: CASNQGNEQYF.

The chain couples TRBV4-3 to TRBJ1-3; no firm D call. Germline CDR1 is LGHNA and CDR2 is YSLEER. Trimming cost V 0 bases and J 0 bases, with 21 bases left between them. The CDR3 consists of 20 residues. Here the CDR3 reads CASSQDLVRFMPASGNTIYF. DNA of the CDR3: TGCGCCAGCAGCCAAGATTTAGTCAGGTTTATGCCGGCCTCTGGAAACACCATATATTTT.

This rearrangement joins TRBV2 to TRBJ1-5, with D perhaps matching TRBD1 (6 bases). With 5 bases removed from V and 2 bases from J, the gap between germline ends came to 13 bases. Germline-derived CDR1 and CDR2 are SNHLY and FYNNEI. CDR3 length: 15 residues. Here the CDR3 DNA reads TGTGCCAGCAGTCCCGGCAGGGGACGCAATCAGCCCCAGCATTTT. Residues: CASSPGRGRNQPQHF.

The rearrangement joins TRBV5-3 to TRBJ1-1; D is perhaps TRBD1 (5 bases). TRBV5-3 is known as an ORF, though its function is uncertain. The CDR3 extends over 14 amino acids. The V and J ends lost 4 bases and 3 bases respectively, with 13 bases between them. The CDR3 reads CARSVQGADTEAFF. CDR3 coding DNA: TGTGCCAGAAGCGTTCAGGGTGCGGACACTGAAGCTTTCTTT.

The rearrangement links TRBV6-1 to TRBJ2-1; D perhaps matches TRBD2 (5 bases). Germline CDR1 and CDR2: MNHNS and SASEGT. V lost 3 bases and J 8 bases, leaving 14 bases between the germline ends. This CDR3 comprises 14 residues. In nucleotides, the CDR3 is TGTGCCAGCAGTGACGGGTCGGGCGGGCATGAGCAGTTCTTC. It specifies CASSDGSGGHEQFF.

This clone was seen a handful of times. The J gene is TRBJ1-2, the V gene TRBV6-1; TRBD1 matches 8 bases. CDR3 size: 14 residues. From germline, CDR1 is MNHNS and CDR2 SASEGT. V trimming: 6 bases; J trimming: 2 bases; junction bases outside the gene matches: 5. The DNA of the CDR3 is TGTGCCAGCAGGTTTAGACAGGGGAACTATGGCTACACCTTC. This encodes CASRFRQGNYGYTF.

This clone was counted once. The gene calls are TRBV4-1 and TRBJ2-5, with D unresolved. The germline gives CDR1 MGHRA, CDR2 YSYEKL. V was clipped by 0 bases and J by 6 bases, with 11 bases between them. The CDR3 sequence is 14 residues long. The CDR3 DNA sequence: TGCGCCAGCAGCCAAGATCCAAGGAGACAGACCCAGTACTTC. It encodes CASSQDPRRQTQYF.

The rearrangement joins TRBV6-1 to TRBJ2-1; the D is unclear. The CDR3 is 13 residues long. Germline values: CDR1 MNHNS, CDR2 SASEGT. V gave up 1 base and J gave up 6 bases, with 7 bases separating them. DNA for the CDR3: TGTGCCAGCAGTGAAGTAGATCCCAATGAGCAGTTCTTC. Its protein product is CASSEVDPNEQFF.

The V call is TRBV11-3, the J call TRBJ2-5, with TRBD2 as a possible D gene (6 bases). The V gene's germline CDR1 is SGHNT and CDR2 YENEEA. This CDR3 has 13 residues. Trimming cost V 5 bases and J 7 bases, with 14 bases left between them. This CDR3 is CASSPRREGTQYF. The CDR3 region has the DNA TGTGCCAGCAGCCCGCGGAGGGAAGGGACCCAGTACTTC.

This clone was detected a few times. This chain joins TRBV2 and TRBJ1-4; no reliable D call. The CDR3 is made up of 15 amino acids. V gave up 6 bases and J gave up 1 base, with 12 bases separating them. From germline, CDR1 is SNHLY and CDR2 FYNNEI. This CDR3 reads CASRMRIGTNEKLFF. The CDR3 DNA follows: TGTGCCAGCAGGATGAGGATTGGAACTAATGAAAAACTGTTTTTT.

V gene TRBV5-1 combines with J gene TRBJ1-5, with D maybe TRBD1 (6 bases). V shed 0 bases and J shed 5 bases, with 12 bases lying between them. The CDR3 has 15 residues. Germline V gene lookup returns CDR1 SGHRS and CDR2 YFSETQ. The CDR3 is CASSLAGGADQPQHF. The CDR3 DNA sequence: TGCGCCAGCAGCTTGGCCGGGGGGGCCGATCAGCCCCAGCATTTT.

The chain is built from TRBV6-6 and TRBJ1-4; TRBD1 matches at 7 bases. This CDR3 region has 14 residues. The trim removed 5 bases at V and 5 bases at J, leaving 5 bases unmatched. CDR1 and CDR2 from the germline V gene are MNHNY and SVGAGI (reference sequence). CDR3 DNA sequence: TGTGCCAGCAGTCGACAGGGCACGAATGAAAAACTGTTTTTT. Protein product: CASSRQGTNEKLFF.

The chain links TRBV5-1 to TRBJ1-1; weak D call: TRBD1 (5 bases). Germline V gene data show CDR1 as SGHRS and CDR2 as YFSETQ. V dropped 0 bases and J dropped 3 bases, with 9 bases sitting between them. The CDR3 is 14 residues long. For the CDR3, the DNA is TGCGCCAGCAGCTTGGGGAGGGGTTACACTGAAGCTTTCTTT. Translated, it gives CASSLGRGYTEAFF. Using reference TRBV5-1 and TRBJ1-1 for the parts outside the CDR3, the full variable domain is KAGVTQTPRYLIKTRGQQVTLSCSPISGHRSVSWYQQTPGQGLQFLFEYFSETQRNKGNFPGRFSGRQFSNSRSEMNVSTLELGDSALYLCASSLGRGYTEAFFGQGTRLTVV.